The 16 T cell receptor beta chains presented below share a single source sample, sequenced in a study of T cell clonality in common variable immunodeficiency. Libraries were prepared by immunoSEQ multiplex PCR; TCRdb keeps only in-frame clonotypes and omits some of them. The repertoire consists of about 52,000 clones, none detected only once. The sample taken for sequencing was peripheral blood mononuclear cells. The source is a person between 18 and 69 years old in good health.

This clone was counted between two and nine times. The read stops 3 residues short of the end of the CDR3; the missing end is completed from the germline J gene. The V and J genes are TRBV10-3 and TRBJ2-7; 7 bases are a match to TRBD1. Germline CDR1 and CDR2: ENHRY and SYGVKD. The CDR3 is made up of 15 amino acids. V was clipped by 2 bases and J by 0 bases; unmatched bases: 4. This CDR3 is CAISEGTAPSYEQYF. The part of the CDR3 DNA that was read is TGTGCCATCAGTGAGGGGACAGCCCCCTCCTACGAG.

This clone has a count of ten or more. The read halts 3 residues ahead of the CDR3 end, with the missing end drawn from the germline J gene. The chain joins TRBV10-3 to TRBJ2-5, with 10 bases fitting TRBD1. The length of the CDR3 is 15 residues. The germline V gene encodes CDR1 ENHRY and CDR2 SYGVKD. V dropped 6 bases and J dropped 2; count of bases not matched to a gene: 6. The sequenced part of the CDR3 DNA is TGTGCCATCAGGATCCAGGGACAGGGGCAAGAGACC. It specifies CAIRIQGQGQET. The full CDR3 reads CAIRIQGQGQETQYF.

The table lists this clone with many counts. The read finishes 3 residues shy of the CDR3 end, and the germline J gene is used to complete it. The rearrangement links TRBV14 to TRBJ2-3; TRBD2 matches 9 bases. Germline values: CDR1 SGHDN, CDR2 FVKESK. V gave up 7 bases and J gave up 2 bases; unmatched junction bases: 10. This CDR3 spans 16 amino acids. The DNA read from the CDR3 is TGTGCCAGCAAATCCGCTAGCGGGACCTTCACAGATACG. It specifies CASKSASGTFTDT. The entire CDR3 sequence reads CASKSASGTFTDTQYF.

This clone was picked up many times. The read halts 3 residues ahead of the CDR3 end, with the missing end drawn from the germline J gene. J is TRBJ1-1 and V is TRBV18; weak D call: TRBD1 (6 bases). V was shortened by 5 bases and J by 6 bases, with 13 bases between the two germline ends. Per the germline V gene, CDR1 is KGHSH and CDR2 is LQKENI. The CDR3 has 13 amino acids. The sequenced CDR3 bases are TGTGCCAGCTCAACACAGGGTTATTCTGAA. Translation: CASSTQGYSE. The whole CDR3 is CASSTQGYSEAFF.

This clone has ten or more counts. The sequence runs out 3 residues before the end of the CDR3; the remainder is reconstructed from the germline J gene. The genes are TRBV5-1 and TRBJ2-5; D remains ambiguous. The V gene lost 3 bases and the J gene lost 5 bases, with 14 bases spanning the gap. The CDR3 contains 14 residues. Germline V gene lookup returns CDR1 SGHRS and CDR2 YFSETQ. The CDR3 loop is CASSSVSPGETQYF. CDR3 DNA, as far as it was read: TGCGCCAGCAGCTCAGTCTCCCCCGGGGAGACC.

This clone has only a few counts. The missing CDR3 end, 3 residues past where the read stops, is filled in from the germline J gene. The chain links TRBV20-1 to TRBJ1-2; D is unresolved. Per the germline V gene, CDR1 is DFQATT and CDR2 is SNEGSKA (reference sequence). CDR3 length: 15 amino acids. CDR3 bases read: TGCAGTGCAACCCCGAGAGCAGCGAGAGCCAATGAC. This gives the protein CSATPRAARAND. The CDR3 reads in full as CSATPRAARANDYTF.

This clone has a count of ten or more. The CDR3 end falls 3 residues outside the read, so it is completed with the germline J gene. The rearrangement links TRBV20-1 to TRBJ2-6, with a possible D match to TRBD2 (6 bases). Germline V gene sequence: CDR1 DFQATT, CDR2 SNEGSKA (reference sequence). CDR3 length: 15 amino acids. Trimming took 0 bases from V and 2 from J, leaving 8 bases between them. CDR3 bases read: TGCAGTGCTAGAGATAGGAGGGCTGGGGCCAACGTC. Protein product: CSARDRRAGANV. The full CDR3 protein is CSARDRRAGANVLTF.

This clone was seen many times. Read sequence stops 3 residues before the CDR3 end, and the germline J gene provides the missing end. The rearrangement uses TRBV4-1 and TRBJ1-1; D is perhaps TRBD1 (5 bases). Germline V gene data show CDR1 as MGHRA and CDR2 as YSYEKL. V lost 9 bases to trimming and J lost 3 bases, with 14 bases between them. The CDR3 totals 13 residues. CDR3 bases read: TGCGCCAGTGGGGGGAGATCCGACACTGAA. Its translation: CASGGRSDTE. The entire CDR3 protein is CASGGRSDTEAFF.

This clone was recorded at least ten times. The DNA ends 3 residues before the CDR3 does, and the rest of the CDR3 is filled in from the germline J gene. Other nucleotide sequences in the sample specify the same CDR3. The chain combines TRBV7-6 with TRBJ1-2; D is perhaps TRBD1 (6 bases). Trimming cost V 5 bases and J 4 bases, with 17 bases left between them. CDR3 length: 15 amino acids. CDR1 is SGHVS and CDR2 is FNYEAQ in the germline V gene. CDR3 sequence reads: CASSPQGGGSYGYTF. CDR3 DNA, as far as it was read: TGTGCCAGCAGCCCTCAGGGAGGGGGTTCCTATGGC.

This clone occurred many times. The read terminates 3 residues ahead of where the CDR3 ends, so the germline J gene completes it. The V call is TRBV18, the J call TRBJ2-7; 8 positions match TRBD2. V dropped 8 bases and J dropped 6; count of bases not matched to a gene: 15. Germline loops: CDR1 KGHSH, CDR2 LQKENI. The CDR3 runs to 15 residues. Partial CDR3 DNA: TGTGCCAGCCGGGGGAAGCGGGAGAGGAGCGGCGAG. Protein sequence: CASRGKRERSGE. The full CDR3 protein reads CASRGKRERSGEQYF.

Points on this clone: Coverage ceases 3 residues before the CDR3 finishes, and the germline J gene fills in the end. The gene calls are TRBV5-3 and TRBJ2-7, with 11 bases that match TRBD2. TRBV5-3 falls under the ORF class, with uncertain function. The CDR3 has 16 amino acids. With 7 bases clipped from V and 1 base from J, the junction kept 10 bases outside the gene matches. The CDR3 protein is CARGGITSGSSYEQYF. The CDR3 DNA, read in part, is TGTGCCAGAGGAGGGATCACTAGCGGGAGTTCCTACGAG.

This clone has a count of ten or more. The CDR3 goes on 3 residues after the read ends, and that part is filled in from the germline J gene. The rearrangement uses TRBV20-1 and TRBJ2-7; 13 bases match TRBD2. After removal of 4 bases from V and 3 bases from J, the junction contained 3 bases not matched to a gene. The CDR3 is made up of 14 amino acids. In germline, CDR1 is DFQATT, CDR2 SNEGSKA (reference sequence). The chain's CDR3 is CSATGLAGDYEQYF. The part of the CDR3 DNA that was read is TGCAGTGCTACTGGACTAGCGGGAGACTACGAG.

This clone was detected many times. Partial CDR3 DNA: TGTGCCAGCAGCGGAGGACGGCAGCGGGGGGAAAAA. Translation gives CASSGGRQRGEK. The CDR3 as a whole reads CASSGGRQRGEKLFF. The V call is TRBV9, the J call TRBJ1-4; a possible D gene is TRBD1 (5 bases). With the read ending 3 residues before the CDR3 end, the germline J gene is used to fill in that end. The CDR3 is made up of 15 amino acids. Germline V gives CDR1 SGDLS, CDR2 YYNGEE. V was cut by 3 bases and J by 8 bases, with 17 bases left in between. The full variable domain, rest sourced from reference TRBV9 and TRBJ1-4, is DSGVTQTPKHLITATGQRVTLRCSPRSGDLSVYWYQQSLDQGLQFLIQYYNGEERAKGNILERFSAQQFPDLHSELNLSSLELGDSALYFCASSGGRQRGEKLFFGSGTQLSVL.

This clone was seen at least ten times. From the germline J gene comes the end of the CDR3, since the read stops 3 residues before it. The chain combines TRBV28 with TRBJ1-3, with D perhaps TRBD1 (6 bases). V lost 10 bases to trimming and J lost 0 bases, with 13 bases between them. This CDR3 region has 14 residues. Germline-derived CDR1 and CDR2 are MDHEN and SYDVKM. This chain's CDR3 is CATKGVASGNTIYF. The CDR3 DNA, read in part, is TGTGCCACCAAGGGGGTAGCCTCTGGAAACACC.

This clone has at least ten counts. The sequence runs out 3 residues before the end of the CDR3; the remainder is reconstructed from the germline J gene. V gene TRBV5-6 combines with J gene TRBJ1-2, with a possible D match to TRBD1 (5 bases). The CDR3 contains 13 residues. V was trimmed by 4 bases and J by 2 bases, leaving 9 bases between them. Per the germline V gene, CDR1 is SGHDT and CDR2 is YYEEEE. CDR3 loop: CASSAQGNYGYTF. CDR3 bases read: TGTGCCAGCAGCGCCCAGGGAAACTATGGC.

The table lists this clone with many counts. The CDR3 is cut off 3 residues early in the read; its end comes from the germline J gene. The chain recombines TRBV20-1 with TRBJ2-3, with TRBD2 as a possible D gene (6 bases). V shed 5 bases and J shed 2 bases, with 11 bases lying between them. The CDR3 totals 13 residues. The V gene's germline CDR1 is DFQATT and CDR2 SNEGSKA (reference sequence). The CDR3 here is CSAVSGSTDTQYF. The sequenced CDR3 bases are TGCAGTGCTGTTAGCGGCTCCACAGATACG.